These T cell receptor beta chains were read from a single sample in a study of tumor-infiltrating lymphocytes in primary liver carcinoma. A single record per CDR3 protein comes from TCRdb applying MiXCR to the multiplex PCR reads. This table holds approximately 330,000 distinct CDR3 sequences, about 65% found once. Material for sequencing was peripheral blood. All receptors come from a man aged 40-49 years with primary liver carcinoma and hepatitis B virus infection. CDR3s include the opening cysteine and the closing phenylalanine or tryptophan. Each record gives: V gene, D gene, J gene, clone size, CDR3 DNA, CDR3 protein. A D gene is named only where the DNA matches it firmly. Part of the rows lack a size; the others show once, few, many or a class for expanded clones.

TRBV7-9	NA	TRBJ2-3	few	TGTGCCAGCAGCTTAGCAACGGAAGATACGCAGTATTTT	CASSLATEDTQYF
TRBV10-3	NA	TRBJ1-1	many	TGTGCCATCAGTGACGGCACTGAAGCTTTCTTT	CAISDGTEAFF
TRBV6-1	TRBD2	TRBJ2-3	NA	TGTGACAGCAGTGAGTGGGGAGGGGACCAAAGCACAGATACGCAGTATTTT	CDSSEWGGDQSTDTQYF
TRBV29-1	NA	TRBJ1-2	NA	TGCAGCGTTGAAGGAGTATCCCGCGACTACACCTTC	CSVEGVSRDYTF
TRBV5-4	NA	TRBJ2-2	NA	TGTGCCAGCAGCCTACTTCCGAACACCGGGGAGCTGTTTTTT	CASSLLPNTGELFF
TRBV19	NA	TRBJ1-6	NA	TGTGCCAGTATGTTATTTAATTCACCCCTCCACTTT	CASMLFNSPLHF
TRBV10-3	NA	TRBJ2-3	many	TGTGCCATCAGAGCAAGCGGAGGAGGTGATACGCAGTATTTT	CAIRASGGGDTQYF
TRBV12-3/TRBV12-4	TRBD2	TRBJ2-7	many	TGTGCCAGCAGTTTCCGACTAGCGGGAGGGCGCGAGCAGTACTTC	CASSFRLAGGREQYF
TRBV29-1	TRBD2	TRBJ2-7	many	TGCAGCGTTGCGCGTAGCGGGGGGAGCTCCTACGAGCAGTACTTC	CSVARSGGSSYEQYF
TRBV12-3/TRBV12-4	NA	TRBJ2-1	once	TGTGCCAGCAGTTTCCTTTGGGGGAGAAATGAGCAGTTCTTC	CASSFLWGRNEQFF
TRBV4-2	NA	TRBJ2-7	many	TGTGCCAGCAGCCAAGATCTAGCGAGGAGATTGTACTTC	CASSQDLARRLYF
TRBV4-1	NA	TRBJ1-2	NA	TGCGCCAGCAGCCAAGATCCAGGGGACCGGCACCATGGCTACACCTTC	CASSQDPGDRHHGYTF
TRBV28	NA	TRBJ1-6	NA	TGTGCCAGCAGTTCAGGCACCTGGGCCCTCCACTTT	CASSSGTWALHF
TRBV6-2/TRBV6-3	NA	TRBJ2-1	NA	TGTGCCAGCACCGCAGACAGGAGCGCGGATGAGCAGTTCTTC	CASTADRSADEQFF
TRBV11-2	NA	TRBJ2-3	NA	TGTGCCATCAGAATCCATTATGGGGGCACAGATACGCAGTACTTT	CAIRIHYGGTDTQYF
TRBV19	NA	TRBJ2-2	many	TGTGCCAGTAGTAGACAGGATAGGAACACCGGGGAGCTGTTTTTT	CASSRQDRNTGELFF
TRBV11-3	NA	TRBJ2-2	NA	TGTGCCAGCAGCTTATTGGCGGACATCGGGGGGCTGTTTTTT	CASSLLADIGGLFF
TRBV29-1	NA	TRBJ2-1	many	TGCAGCGTAGGAAACAATGAGCAGTTCTTC	CSVGNNEQFF
TRBV30	NA	TRBJ1-2	few	TGTGCCTGCCCTCGGGATGACTATGGCTACACCTTC	CACPRDDYGYTF
TRBV29-1	NA	TRBJ2-7	NA	TGCAACATCCTTAACAAGGGACCCTCCTACGAGCAGTACTTC	CNILNKGPSYEQYF
TRBV11-2	NA	TRBJ2-2	NA	TGTGCCAGTTGTCGTACCCGCGGAGGCACCGGGGAGCTGTTTTTT	CASCRTRGGTGELFF
TRBV5-6	NA	TRBJ2-7	NA	TGTGCCAGCAGCATAGACTACTCCTACGATCAGTACTTC	CASSIDYSYDQYF
TRBV6-6	NA	TRBJ2-4	NA	TGTGCCAACACCCCGGACGGACTAGCCAAAAACATTCAGTACTTC	CANTPDGLAKNIQYF
TRBV10-3	NA	TRBJ2-2	many	TGTGCCATCAGTGCAAAAGGACTGGCGAACACCGGGGAGCTGTTTTTT	CAISAKGLANTGELFF
TRBV11-2	TRBD2	TRBJ2-1	NA	TGTGCCAGTAGCTTGACTAGCGGGAGTGGTACCTACAATAAGCAGTTCTTC	CASSLTSGSGTYNKQFF
TRBV6-1	TRBD2	TRBJ2-1	NA	TGTGCCAGCAGTGAATTGGAGGGGACTATCGGGAGGGTCTACAATGAGCAGTTCTTC	CASSELEGTIGRVYNEQFF
TRBV11-2	NA	TRBJ1-1	many	TGTGCCAGCAGCTTAGTCCGGGTGCCTATGAACACTGAAGCTTTCTTT	CASSLVRVPMNTEAFF
TRBV18	NA	TRBJ2-7	few	TGTGCCAGCAGCCCTATGGGTTACGAGCAGTACTTC	CASSPMGYEQYF
TRBV11-1	NA	TRBJ2-5	NA	TGTGTCAGCAGTTTTCCGGGGAGCCTCCAAGAGACCCAGTACTTC	CVSSFPGSLQETQYF
TRBV7-9	TRBD1	TRBJ2-5	NA	TGTGCCAGCAGCTTAGGACAACAGGGGGCCAGAGAGACCCAGTACTTC	CASSLGQQGARETQYF
TRBV6-6	NA	TRBJ1-1	NA	TGTGCCAGCAGTTCGACAGTCTACACTGAAGCTTTCTTT	CASSSTVYTEAFF
TRBV11-2	NA	TRBJ2-1	NA	TGTACCAGCAGCTTGGGCTCCTTATACAATAAGCAGTTCTTC	CTSSLGSLYNKQFF
TRBV6-2/TRBV6-3	TRBD2	TRBJ2-1	many	TGTGCCAGCAGGAAACTAGCGGGACCGTACAATGAGCAGTTCTTC	CASRKLAGPYNEQFF
TRBV6-5	NA	TRBJ1-2	many	TGTGCCAGCAGTTACGAGGAGAACTATGGCTACACCTTC	CASSYEENYGYTF
TRBV10-3	NA	TRBJ1-3	NA	TGTGCCATCGACGGCGGGTTTTCTGGAAACACCATATATTTT	CAIDGGFSGNTIYF
TRBV5-6	NA	TRBJ2-4	few	TGTGCCAGCAGTGCTAGGGGATTTTTATCCAAAAACATTCAGTACTTC	CASSARGFLSKNIQYF
TRBV6-1	NA	TRBJ2-1	NA	TGTGCCATCGCGCCTGGGAGCGGTTTCGGATACAATGAGCAGTTCTTC	CAIAPGSGFGYNEQFF
TRBV6-5	NA	TRBJ2-7	many	TGTGCCAGCAGTTACTCAGCTGGGCAGGGTATTTACGAGCAGTACTTC	CASSYSAGQGIYEQYF
TRBV7-9	TRBD1	TRBJ2-7	NA	TGTGCCAGTAGCCTCCCGACAGGGTCCTACGAGCAGTACTTC	CASSLPTGSYEQYF
TRBV11-2	TRBD2	TRBJ2-7	NA	TGTGCCAGCAACTTGGGACTAGCACGGTCCTACGAGCAGTACTTC	CASNLGLARSYEQYF
TRBV11-2	NA	TRBJ2-3	NA	TGTGCCAGCAGATTAGATCGTCGGACTCACACAGATACGCAGTATTTT	CASRLDRRTHTDTQYF
TRBV6-2/TRBV6-3	NA	TRBJ2-3	NA	TGTGCCAGCAGTTACGGCAGGGGCTCCCGACTACTACTACCAGATCCAGATACGCAGTATTTT	CASSYGRGSRLLLPDPDTQYF
TRBV11-2	NA	TRBJ2-7	NA	TGTGCCAGCAGCTTAGGGCCACAGCCCTACGAGCAATACTTC	CASSLGPQPYEQYF
TRBV18	TRBD2	TRBJ2-1	NA	TGTGCCAGCTCTCAACGTAGCGGGAGCTCCTACAATGAGCAGTTCTTC	CASSQRSGSSYNEQFF
TRBV11-2	TRBD2	TRBJ2-2	NA	TGTGCCAGCAGCTTATTAGGCGGGAGTGTCACCGGGGAGCTATTTTTT	CASSLLGGSVTGELFF
TRBV12-3/TRBV12-4	TRBD1	TRBJ2-7	NA	TGTGCCGGCAGCCGGACAGGAACCTACGAGCAGTACTTC	CAGSRTGTYEQYF
TRBV29-1	NA	TRBJ2-1	many	TGCAGCGTCCATCGGCCGGGGATGAGCGATGAGCAGTTCTTC	CSVHRPGMSDEQFF
TRBV4-1	TRBD1	TRBJ1-1	NA	TGCGCAAGCAGCCGAGGTGACAGGGGAAGGGACACTGAAGCTTTCTTT	CASSRGDRGRDTEAFF
TRBV28	TRBD2	TRBJ2-7	once	TGTGCCAGTAGTTTAAGTGGACTAGCGGGAACTTACGAGCAGTACTTC	CASSLSGLAGTYEQYF
TRBV5-5	NA	TRBJ1-5	NA	TGTGCCAGCAGCTTGGGGGGTGCAGGGAGGTATTCAGCCCCAGCATTT	CASSLGGAGRYSAPAF
TRBV7-9	TRBD2	TRBJ2-1	NA	TGTGCCAGCAGCTTTTCTAGCGGGAGTTTGAATGAGCAGTTCTTC	CASSFSSGSLNEQFF
TRBV5-1	NA	TRBJ2-3	many	TGCGCCAGCAGACCTACAGGCACAGATACGCAGTATTTT	CASRPTGTDTQYF
TRBV6-1	NA	TRBJ1-4	many	TGTGCCAGCAGTGATTGGGGGTCTAATGAAAAACTGTTTTTT	CASSDWGSNEKLFF
TRBV7-9	NA	TRBJ1-2	NA	TGTGCCAGCAGCTCCCAACCGATGGATGGCTACACCTTC	CASSSQPMDGYTF
TRBV6-5	TRBD2	TRBJ2-7	NA	TGTGCCAGCAGTTACCAAGGACTAGTGAGTTTCCACGAGCAGTACTTC	CASSYQGLVSFHEQYF